The rows below give T cell receptor beta chains drawn from one sample of a study of shared clonotypes between healthy human individuals. Sequencing used immunoSEQ multiplex PCR; TCRdb keeps in-frame clones, though not all of them. The sample holds around 2,000,000 clones, approximately 95% seen once. Sequencing input: naive CD4+ T cells sorted from blood. The receptors were sampled from a man in his late teens or twenties in good health. Both conserved end residues are trimmed from each CDR3. Part of the rows lack a size; the others show once, few, many or a class for expanded clones.

J: TRBJ1-3
size: .
V: TRBV6-1
CDR3: ASSEAAVSGNTIY

J: TRBJ2-1
size: .
V: TRBV2
CDR3: ASRLENNEQF

J: TRBJ1-1
size: .
V: TRBV18
CDR3: ASSPLTGGDFTEAF

J: TRBJ1-2
size: few
V: TRBV5-6
CDR3: ASSPGYGYT

J: TRBJ2-1
size: .
V: TRBV29-1
CDR3: SAAARSYNEQF

J: TRBJ1-3
size: .
V: TRBV29-1
CDR3: SVSTTGGLSGNTIY

J: TRBJ2-1
size: .
V: TRBV5-6
CDR3: ASSLYRGSVINEQF

J: TRBJ2-5
size: .
V: TRBV5-1
CDR3: ASSLMTGQETQY

J: TRBJ1-1
size: .
V: TRBV7-6
CDR3: ASSIRQNTEAF

J: TRBJ2-7
size: .
V: TRBV15
CDR3: ATSQRTGPPEQY

J: TRBJ1-1
size: .
V: TRBV9
CDR3: ASSVVADTEAF

J: TRBJ2-7
size: .
V: TRBV2
CDR3: ASRGVFRIEQY

J: TRBJ2-5
size: .
V: TRBV30
CDR3: AWSPGRGETQY

J: TRBJ1-1
size: .
V: TRBV4-1
CDR3: ASSQETRIMNTEAF

J: TRBJ1-5
size: once
V: TRBV28
CDR3: ASSSVRGRYANNQPQH

J: TRBJ2-5
size: once
V: TRBV18
CDR3: ASSPPTDQETQY

J: TRBJ2-7
size: .
V: TRBV11-2
CDR3: ASSLGGLEIYEQY

J: TRBJ1-1
size: .
V: TRBV7-2
CDR3: ASSSPRSMANTEAF

J: TRBJ1-5
size: .
V: TRBV5-6
CDR3: ASSAEGGNSNQPQH

J: TRBJ2-5
size: .
V: TRBV9
CDR3: ASSPRGGQETQY

J: TRBJ1-5
size: .
V: TRBV6-1
CDR3: ASLQGTYQPQH

J: TRBJ1-6
size: .
V: TRBV19
CDR3: ASNHDRGDRSYNSPLH

J: TRBJ1-1
size: .
V: TRBV5-1
CDR3: ASSGGGRATEAF

J: TRBJ1-2
size: .
V: TRBV6-6
CDR3: ATTDSTNYGYT

J: TRBJ1-5
size: .
V: TRBV18
CDR3: ASSDAYSNQPQH

J: TRBJ2-7
size: .
V: TRBV12-5
CDR3: ASGLVVAGGPHEQY

J: TRBJ2-1
size: .
V: TRBV29-1
CDR3: SVTSTEGGDEQF

J: TRBJ2-5
size: .
V: TRBV19
CDR3: ASSGQSQETQY

J: TRBJ2-5
size: .
V: TRBV5-4
CDR3: ASSEPIEETQY

J: TRBJ2-3
size: .
V: TRBV12-1
CDR3: ASSFGLAGSPSTDTQY

J: TRBJ1-1
size: .
V: TRBV28
CDR3: ASERNTEAF

J: TRBJ2-5
size: once
V: TRBV11-2
CDR3: ASSLGSYSGSQETQY

J: TRBJ2-5
size: .
V: TRBV18
CDR3: ASSPPTGVETQY

J: TRBJ1-5
size: .
V: TRBV5-8
CDR3: ASSLGDRSQYSNQPQH

J: TRBJ1-5
size: .
V: TRBV5-1
CDR3: ASSLGQDQPQH

J: TRBJ2-5
size: .
V: TRBV2
CDR3: ASSEQGLNEETQY

J: TRBJ1-1
size: .
V: TRBV4-1
CDR3: ASSQAMTGVVTEAF